These T cell receptor beta chains were read from a single sample in a study of Graves' ophthalmopathy and Graves' hyperthyroidism. TCRdb re-analysed the multiplex PCR reads in MiXCR, keeping a single row per CDR3 protein. The sample lists 650,000 to 800,000 distinct CDR3 sequences, about 41% seen once, with around 3.3% in the top ten. Source material: peripheral blood. The receptors shown here come from an adult man with Graves' ophthalmopathy. Each CDR3 is given with its conserved first and last residue. The D gene is left open where the match is weak. Clone size is stated in some rows and not others, as once, few, many or a class when expanded.

clone_size	v_call	j_call	d_call	cdr3_aa	cdr3_nt
.	TRBV10-3	TRBJ2-5	TRBD2	CAIKSSGENQYF	TGTGCCATCAAGTCTAGCGGGGAGAATCAGTACTTC
many	TRBV10-3	TRBJ2-5	TRBD1	CAISESDRPGQQETQYF	TGTGCCATCAGTGAGTCGGACCGACCGGGACAGCAAGAGACCCAGTACTTC
.	TRBV7-9	TRBJ2-1	TRBD2	CASSLVGGSVDEQFF	TGTGCCAGCAGCTTGGTCGGCGGGAGTGTCGATGAGCAGTTCTTC
.	TRBV4-3	TRBJ2-7	TRBD1	CASSQGTGGAGYEQYF	TGCGCCAGCAGCCAAGGGACAGGGGGCGCCGGATACGAGCAGTACTTC
.	TRBV7-8	TRBJ1-1	.	CASSLVAADTEAFF	TGTGCCAGCAGCTTAGTGGCGGCGGACACTGAAGCTTTCTTT
.	TRBV7-9	TRBJ2-7	.	CASSQERDPPSEQYF	TGTGCCAGCAGCCAAGAACGGGATCCTCCCTCCGAGCAGTACTTC
.	TRBV2	TRBJ2-7	TRBD1	CASMAGTGLGETEQYF	TGTGCCAGCATGGCCGGGACAGGGCTTGGGGAGACCGAGCAGTACTTC
.	TRBV9	TRBJ1-6	.	CASSVAGSPLHF	TGTGCCAGCAGCGTAGCAGGTTCACCCCTCCACTTT
.	TRBV19	TRBJ1-5	TRBD1	CASSMGTGDEQPQHF	TGTGCCAGTAGTATGGGGACAGGGGACGAGCAGCCCCAGCATTTT
many	TRBV20-1	TRBJ1-5	TRBD1	CSASLQGGRNQPQHF	TGCAGTGCTAGCCTTCAGGGGGGACGCAATCAGCCCCAGCATTTT
.	TRBV2	TRBJ1-3	TRBD1	CASSEGRGTSGNTIYF	TGTGCCAGCAGTGAAGGCAGGGGGACCTCTGGAAACACCATATATTTT
few	TRBV10-3	TRBJ1-6	TRBD1	CASSGPGQGTSPLHF	TGTGCCAGCAGCGGACCGGGACAGGGGACCTCACCCCTCCACTTT
.	TRBV2	TRBJ2-6	.	CASSERFSGANVLTF	TGTGCCAGCAGTGAAAGGTTTTCTGGGGCCAACGTCCTGACTTTC
many	TRBV5-1	TRBJ1-1	TRBD1	CASSFGTVTEAFF	TGCGCCAGCAGCTTCGGGACAGTCACTGAAGCTTTCTTT
many	TRBV5-5	TRBJ1-5	TRBD1	CASSWDRGRQPQHF	TGTGCCAGCAGCTGGGACAGGGGTCGACAGCCCCAGCATTTT
.	TRBV2	TRBJ1-1	TRBD1	CASIGQGAYTEAFF	TGTGCCAGCATCGGACAGGGGGCTTATACTGAAGCTTTCTTT
.	TRBV12-3/TRBV12-4	TRBJ1-6	TRBD1	CASSTGQLDSPLHF	TGTGCCAGCAGTACGGGACAGCTTGATTCACCCCTCCACTTT